The 26 T cell receptor beta chains presented below share a single source sample, sequenced in a study of blood T cell repertoires in COVID-19. Some clones are missing from TCRdb's copy, which holds only in-frame ones; the method was immunoSEQ multiplex PCR. The repertoire holds 55,000 to 90,000 clones, with 88% as singletons. Specimen: peripheral blood. All receptors derive from a human donor in a cohort sampled during active COVID-19.

The genes are TRBV27 and TRBJ1-5; maybe TRBD1 (5 bases). The V gene's germline CDR1 is MNHEY and CDR2 SMNVEV (reference sequence). This CDR3 is built from 12 residues. Trimming removed 6 bases at V and 2 bases at J, with 5 bases between. The CDR3: CASRGGNQPQHF. DNA of the CDR3: TGTGCCAGCAGAGGGGGCAATCAGCCCCAGCATTTT.

The chain couples TRBV2 to TRBJ2-3; D ambiguous. This CDR3 spans 11 amino acids. The germline V gene has CDR1 SNHLY and CDR2 FYNNEI. The V and J ends lost 6 bases and 7 bases respectively, with 8 bases between them. CDR3 loop: CASSELYTQYF. CDR3 nucleotides: TGTGCCAGCAGCGAACTGTATACGCAGTATTTT.

CDR3 nucleotides: TGCAGCGTTAGCGGGAGCTCCTACGAGCAGTACTTC. Its translation: CSVSGSSYEQYF. The chain recombines TRBV29-1 with TRBJ2-7; TRBD2 matches at 8 bases. The junction had 0 bases not matched to a gene; V was cut back by 5 bases and J by 0 bases. This CDR3 contains 12 residues. Germline values: CDR1 SQVTM, CDR2 ANQGSEA.

V gene TRBV13 combines with J gene TRBJ2-2; 9 bases are a match to TRBD2. Germline loops: CDR1 PRHDT, CDR2 FYEKMQ (reference sequence). V shed 4 bases, J shed 4 bases, and the junction held 10 bases outside the gene matches. The CDR3 has 17 residues. The CDR3 spells CASSSVWREGITGELFF. For the CDR3, the DNA is TGTGCCAGCAGCTCCGTCTGGCGGGAGGGAATCACCGGGGAGCTGTTTTTT.

This sequence joins TRBV12-5 and TRBJ2-1, with TRBD2 matching over 11 bases. This CDR3 comprises 15 residues. V was clipped by 2 bases and J by 4 bases; unmatched bases: 1. Germline CDR1 and CDR2: LGHNT and FRNRAP. CDR3 DNA sequence: TGTGCTAGTGGTTTGACTAGCGGGGGATACAATGAGCAGTTCTTC. It translates to CASGLTSGGYNEQFF. The full variable domain, rest sourced from reference TRBV12-5 and TRBJ2-1, is DARVTQTPRHKVTEMGQEVTMRCQPILGHNTVFWYRQTMMQGLELLAYFRNRAPLDDSGMPKDRFSAEMPDATLATLKIQPSEPRDSAVYFCASGLTSGGYNEQFFGPGTRLTVL.

V gene TRBV11-3 combines with J gene TRBJ2-1, with D uncertain. Trimming took 1 base from V and 8 from J, leaving 9 bases between them. Per the germline V gene, CDR1 is SGHNT and CDR2 is YENEEA. CDR3 length: 13 amino acids. CDR3 residues: CASSLVNSHEQFF. Here the CDR3 DNA reads TGTGCCAGCAGCTTAGTTAACAGCCATGAGCAGTTCTTC.

J is TRBJ1-6 and V is TRBV10-3; possible D gene TRBD1, 5 bases. Trimming left V 4 bases short and J 0 bases short, with 19 bases between. Germline values: CDR1 ENHRY, CDR2 SYGVKD. The CDR3 has 19 amino acids. The CDR3 DNA reads as TGTGCCATCAGTGTGGGTCAGGGACTACCGAGCTCCTATAATTCACCCCTCCACTTT. This codes for CAISVGQGLPSSYNSPLHF.

The chain carries TRBV6-4 and TRBJ1-5; D unresolved. The V end was cut by 10 bases, the J end by 0 bases, with 13 bases between. Germline V gene sequence: CDR1 MRHNA, CDR2 SNTAGT. CDR3 length: 14 residues. CDR3 nucleotide sequence: TGTGCCACCGTCTGGAGGAATAGCAATCAGCCCCAGCATTTT. Translated, it gives CATVWRNSNQPQHF.

This clone appeared a single time. This chain links TRBV7-7 with TRBJ2-5; the match to TRBD1 covers 7 bases. Germline trimming cut 3 bases from V and 5 bases from J; bases unmatched to any gene: 6. There are 14 residues in the CDR3. Germline V CDR1 and CDR2: SSHAT, FNYEAQ (reference sequence). In DNA form, the CDR3 reads TGTGCCAGCAGCTTGACAGGGCCGGGGGAGACCCAGTACTTC. Translating gives CASSLTGPGETQYF.

The rearrangement uses TRBV2 and TRBJ1-4; the match to TRBD1 covers 7 bases. Trimming took 5 bases from V and 6 from J; bases not matched to a gene: 9. This CDR3 spans 15 amino acids. Germline CDR1 SNHLY, CDR2 FYNNEI. The CDR3 nucleotides are TGTGCCAGCAGTCCTTCGACAGGGCTCCATGAAAAACTGTTTTTT. This codes for CASSPSTGLHEKLFF.

This clone was seen once. This chain uses TRBV11-3 with TRBJ1-6; D gene ambiguous. V lost 1 base to trimming and J lost 8 bases, with 6 bases between them. Germline values: CDR1 SGHNT, CDR2 YENEEA. This CDR3 region has 13 residues. This CDR3 reads CASSLVIDSPLHF. Written as DNA, the CDR3 is TGTGCCAGCAGCTTAGTCATTGATTCACCCCTCCACTTT.

CDR3 bases: TGTGCCAGCACGACAGGGTTGACTCCAAACTATGGCTACACCTTC. Protein sequence: CASTTGLTPNYGYTF. The chain joins TRBV6-5 to TRBJ1-2; 7 bases match TRBD1. From germline, CDR1 is MNHEY and CDR2 SVGAGI. With 7 bases clipped from V and 2 bases from J, the junction kept 10 bases outside the gene matches. There are 15 residues in the CDR3.

The rearrangement uses TRBV7-3 and TRBJ2-1; D remains unclear. From germline, CDR1 is SGHTA and CDR2 FQGTGA. Trimming took off 2 bases at V and 7 bases at J, with 18 bases between the two ends. The CDR3 spans 16 residues. CDR3 sequence (DNA): TGTGCCAGCAGCTTATTGGGCGAAACCGTACGGAATGAGCAGTTCTTC. Encoded protein: CASSLLGETVRNEQFF. The whole variable domain, remainder taken from reference TRBV7-3 and TRBJ2-1, is GAGVSQTPSNKVTEKGKYVELRCDPISGHTALYWYRQSLGQGPEFLIYFQGTGAADDSGLPNDRFFAVRPEGSVSTLKIQRTERGDSAVYLCASSLLGETVRNEQFFGPGTRLTVL.

The rearrangement uses TRBV2 and TRBJ2-7; 7 bases align to TRBD1. Unmatched junction bases numbered 5, after V lost 1 base and J lost 5 bases. CDR3 length equals 14 residues. The germline CDR1 and CDR2 sequences are SNHLY and FYNNEI. The DNA for the CDR3 is TGTGCCAGCAGTGAAGGGTACAGGGGAAACGAGCAGTACGTC. Protein: CASSEGYRGNEQYV.

This rearrangement joins TRBV3-1 (or the pseudogene TRBV3-2) to TRBJ2-7; tentatively, D is TRBD2 (6 bases). CDR1 LGHDT and CDR2 YNNKEL come from the germline V gene (reference sequence). The germline V and J ends were trimmed by 1 base and 2 bases, with 9 bases remaining between them. CDR3 size: 14 residues. CDR3 residues: CASSQGLGPYEQYV. The CDR3 region has the DNA TGTGCCAGCAGCCAAGGACTAGGTCCCTACGAGCAGTACGTC.

The rearrangement links TRBV20-1 to TRBJ2-3; 10 nucleotides line up with TRBD2. Trimming removed 3 bases from V and 5 bases from J; junction bases left unmatched: 8. The CDR3 is 15 amino acids. Germline V gene data show CDR1 as DFQATT and CDR2 as SNEGSKA (reference sequence). The CDR3 here is CSASLSSGGEDTQYF. CDR3 bases: TGCAGTGCTAGTCTAAGCAGCGGGGGGGAAGATACGCAGTATTTT.

As regards this clone: The same CDR3 also results from other DNA sequences found in this sample. The J gene is TRBJ2-3, the V gene TRBV5-1; perhaps TRBD2 as D (5 bases). Germline V lookup: CDR1 SGHRS, CDR2 YFSETQ. The CDR3 covers 14 residues. V shed 0 bases and J shed 3 bases, with 8 bases lying between them. CDR3 bases: TGCGCCAGCAGCTTGGGTTCGGGAACAGATACGCAGTATTTT. Residues: CASSLGSGTDTQYF.

This sequence joins TRBV25-1 and TRBJ1-4, with D hard to call. Trimming shortened V by 4 bases and J by 4 bases, and 10 bases separated the two germline ends. Germline V gene data show CDR1 as MGHDK and CDR2 as SYGVNS. The CDR3 is 14 amino acids. The CDR3 region is CASSARVHNEKLFF. The CDR3 region has the DNA TGTGCCAGCAGTGCACGGGTCCATAATGAAAAACTGTTTTTT.

The genes are TRBV6-5 and TRBJ2-2; 7 bases map to TRBD2. Trimming cost V 6 bases and J 3 bases; bases outside gene matches: 4. CDR3 size: 14 residues. In germline, CDR1 is MNHEY, CDR2 SVGAGI. This chain's CDR3 is CASRVAGYTGELFF. The CDR3 DNA is TGTGCCAGCAGAGTAGCGGGTTACACCGGGGAGCTGTTTTTT.

The V and J genes are TRBV5-1 and TRBJ2-1, with TRBD2 identical over 9 bases. Trimming took 4 bases from V and 2 from J; bases not matched to a gene: 4. The CDR3 sequence is 15 residues long. Germline CDR1 SGHRS, CDR2 YFSETQ. The DNA of the CDR3 is TGCGCCAGCAGCGATAGCGGGAGTACCTACAATGAGCAGTTCTTC. Protein product: CASSDSGSTYNEQFF.

The genes are TRBV5-6 and TRBJ1-5; TRBD1 agrees at 7 bases. The CDR3 has 17 amino acids. The V and J ends lost 3 bases and 2 bases, in that order; junction bases with no gene match: 11. Germline CDR1 reads SGHDT; CDR2 reads YYEEEE. CDR3 bases: TGTGCCAGCAGCTGGGCCGGGGACAGTACCGGCAATCAGCCCCAGCATTTT. Its protein product is CASSWAGDSTGNQPQHF.

In DNA, the CDR3 is TGTGCCAGCACTAGGGGACAGAATAATTCACCCCTCCACTTT. Translation gives CASTRGQNNSPLHF. The chain combines TRBV28 with TRBJ1-6; 7 nucleotides align to TRBD1. The junction had 5 bases not matched to a gene; V was cut back by 7 bases and J by 5 bases. CDR1 is MDHEN and CDR2 is SYDVKM in the germline V gene. This CDR3 has 14 amino acids.

The rearrangement links TRBV9 to TRBJ2-5, with TRBD2 identical over 7 bases. This CDR3 spans 17 amino acids. CDR1 and CDR2 from the germline V gene are SGDLS and YYNGEE. The J segment lost 0 bases and the V segment lost 4 bases, leaving 12 bases of the junction unmatched. In DNA, the CDR3 is TGTGCCAGCAGCTTAGACGGGACTAACCGACACCAAGAGACCCAGTACTTC. Its translation is CASSLDGTNRHQETQYF.

The table lists this clone with a count of one. The chain recombines TRBV28 with TRBJ1-2; D is perhaps TRBD1 (6 bases). This CDR3 is built from 13 residues. The germline CDR1 and CDR2 sequences are MDHEN and SYDVKM. V lost 3 bases and J lost 8, with 13 bases in between. The CDR3, as DNA: TGTGCCAGCAGTTTCAGGGGCTTTGACGGCTACACCTTC. Its protein is CASSFRGFDGYTF.

V gene TRBV7-8 combines with J gene TRBJ2-3; 13 positions agree with TRBD2. The CDR3 is 19 amino acids. Looked up from germline, CDR1 is SGHVS and CDR2 is FQNEAQ. With 8 bases clipped from V and 1 base from J, the junction kept 15 bases outside the gene matches. CDR3 residues: CASAKGLAGSPSRTDTQYF. CDR3 sequence (DNA): TGTGCCAGCGCTAAGGGACTAGCGGGATCGCCTTCTCGCACAGATACGCAGTATTTT.

This chain connects TRBV30 to TRBJ2-1; 9 bases line up with TRBD2. Germline V gives CDR1 GTSNPN, CDR2 SVGIG (reference sequence). V was pared by 2 bases and J by 7 bases, with 15 bases of the junction left unmatched. This CDR3 region has 17 residues. CDR3 sequence reads: CAWSSGGRALGSNEQFF. The CDR3 nucleotides read TGTGCCTGGAGTTCTGGCGGGAGGGCGCTGGGGAGTAATGAGCAGTTCTTC.